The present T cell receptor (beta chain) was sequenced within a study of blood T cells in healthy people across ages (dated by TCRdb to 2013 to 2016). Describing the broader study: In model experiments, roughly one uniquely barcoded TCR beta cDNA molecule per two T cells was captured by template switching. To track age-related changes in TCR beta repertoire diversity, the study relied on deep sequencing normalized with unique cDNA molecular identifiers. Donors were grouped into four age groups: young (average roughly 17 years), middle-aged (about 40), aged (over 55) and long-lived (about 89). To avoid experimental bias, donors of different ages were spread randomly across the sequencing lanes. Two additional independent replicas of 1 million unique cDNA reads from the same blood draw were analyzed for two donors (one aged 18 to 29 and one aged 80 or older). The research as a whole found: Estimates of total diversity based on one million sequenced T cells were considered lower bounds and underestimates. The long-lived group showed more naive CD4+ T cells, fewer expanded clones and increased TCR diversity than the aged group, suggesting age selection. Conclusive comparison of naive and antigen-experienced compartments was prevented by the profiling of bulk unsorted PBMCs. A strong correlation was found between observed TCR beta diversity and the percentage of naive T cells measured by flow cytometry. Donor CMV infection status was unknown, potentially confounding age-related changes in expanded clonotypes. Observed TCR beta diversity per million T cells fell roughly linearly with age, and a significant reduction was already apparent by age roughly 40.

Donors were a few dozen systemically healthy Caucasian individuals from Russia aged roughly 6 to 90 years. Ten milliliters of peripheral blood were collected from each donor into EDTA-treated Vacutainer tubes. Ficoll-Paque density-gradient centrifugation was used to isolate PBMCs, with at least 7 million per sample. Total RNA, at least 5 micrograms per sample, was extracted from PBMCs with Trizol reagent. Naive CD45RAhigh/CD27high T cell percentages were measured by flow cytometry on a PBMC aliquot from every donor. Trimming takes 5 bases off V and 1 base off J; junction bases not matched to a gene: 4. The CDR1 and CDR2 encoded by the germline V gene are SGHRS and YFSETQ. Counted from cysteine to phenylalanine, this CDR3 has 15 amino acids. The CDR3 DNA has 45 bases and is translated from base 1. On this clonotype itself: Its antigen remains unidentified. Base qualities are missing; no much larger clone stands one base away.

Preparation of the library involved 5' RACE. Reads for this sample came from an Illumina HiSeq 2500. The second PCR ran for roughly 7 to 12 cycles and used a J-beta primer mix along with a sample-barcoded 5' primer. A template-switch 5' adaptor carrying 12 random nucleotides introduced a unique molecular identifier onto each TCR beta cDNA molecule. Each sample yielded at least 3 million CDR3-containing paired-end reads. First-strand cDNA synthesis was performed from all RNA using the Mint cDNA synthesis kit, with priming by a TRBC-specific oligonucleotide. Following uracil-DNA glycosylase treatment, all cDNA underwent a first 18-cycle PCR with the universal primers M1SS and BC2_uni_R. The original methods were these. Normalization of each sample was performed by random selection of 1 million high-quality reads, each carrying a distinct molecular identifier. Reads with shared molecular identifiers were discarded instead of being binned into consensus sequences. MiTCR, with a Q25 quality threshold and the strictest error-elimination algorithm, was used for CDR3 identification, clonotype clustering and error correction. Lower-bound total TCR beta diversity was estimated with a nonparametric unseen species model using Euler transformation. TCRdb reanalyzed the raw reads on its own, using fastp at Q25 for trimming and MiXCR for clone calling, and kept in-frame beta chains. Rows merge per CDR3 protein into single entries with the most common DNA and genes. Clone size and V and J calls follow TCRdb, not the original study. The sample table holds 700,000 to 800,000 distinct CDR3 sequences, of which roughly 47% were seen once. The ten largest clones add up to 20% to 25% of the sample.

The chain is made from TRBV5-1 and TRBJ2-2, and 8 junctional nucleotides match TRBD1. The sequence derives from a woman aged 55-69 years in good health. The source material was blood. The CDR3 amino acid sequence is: CASRLTGVNTGELFF. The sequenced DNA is TGCGCCAGCAGGTTGACAGGGGTGAACACCGGGGAGCTGTTTTTT.